The 6 T cell receptor beta chains below come from one sample, sequenced in a study of technical replicates of blood from several donors. Profiling relied on immunoSEQ multiplex PCR, and the TCRdb table lists in-frame clones only, not all of them. The repertoire holds about 67,000 clones, with 95% to 97% as singletons. The sequenced sample consisted of T cells isolated from PBMCs. These receptors all come from a human donor in good health.

The chain couples TRBV4-3 to TRBJ2-6; 7 bases match TRBD1. This CDR3 spans 18 amino acids. The germline V gene has CDR1 LGHNA and CDR2 YSLEER. The junction had 10 bases not matched to a gene; V was cut back by 4 bases and J by 1 base. The CDR3 sequence is CASSPTGVLGSGANVLTF. The CDR3 bases are TGCGCCAGCAGCCCAACAGGGGTGTTAGGTTCTGGGGCCAACGTCCTGACTTTC.

The rearrangement uses TRBV27 and TRBJ2-7, with 8 bases aligning to TRBD1. The CDR3 extends over 14 amino acids. V was pared by 4 bases and J by 1 base, with 3 bases of the junction left unmatched. The germline V gene encodes CDR1 MNHEY and CDR2 SMNVEV (reference sequence). The CDR3 bases are TGTGCCAGCAGTTCGTACAGGGGGTCCTACGAGCAGTACTTC. Its translation is CASSSYRGSYEQYF.

J is TRBJ1-3 and V is TRBV4-1, with no clear D. Trimming removed 1 base from V and 0 bases from J, with 10 bases in between. The CDR3 contains 16 residues. The V gene's germline CDR1 is MGHRA and CDR2 YSYEKL. The DNA for the CDR3 is TGCGCCAGCAGCCAAGCTGGGCATCCCTCTGGAAACACCATATATTTT. Translation gives CASSQAGHPSGNTIYF.

The V gene is TRBV9, the J gene TRBJ1-3; D gene unclear. Trimming pared 4 bases from V and 0 bases from J, leaving 11 bases between. Germline loops: CDR1 SGDLS, CDR2 YYNGEE. This CDR3 contains 15 residues. The CDR3 loop is CASSPSGNSGNTIYF. CDR3 DNA sequence: TGTGCCAGCAGCCCATCCGGTAACTCTGGAAACACCATATATTTT.

The rearrangement uses TRBV11-2 and TRBJ1-4; no clear D gene. The CDR3 has 14 amino acids. Between the trimmed V and J ends, which lost 1 base and 7 bases, there was a span of 10 bases. Germline V gene lookup returns CDR1 SGHAT and CDR2 FQNNGV. Written as DNA, the CDR3 is TGTGCCAGCAGCTTAGGATCGACATCTGAAAAACTGTTTTTT. Its protein product is CASSLGSTSEKLFF.

V usage is TRBV27 and J usage is TRBJ2-7; D possibly corresponds to TRBD2 (5 bases). Looked up from germline, CDR1 is MNHEY and CDR2 is SMNVEV (reference sequence). The CDR3 sequence is 15 residues long. V lost 4 bases to trimming and J lost 3 bases, with 16 bases between them. CDR3 in amino acids: CASSSRAMRGYEQYF. CDR3 sequence (DNA): TGTGCCAGCAGTTCGCGGGCCATGAGAGGCTACGAGCAGTACTTC.